Reported below is one T cell receptor (beta chain). The V gene's germline CDR1 is SQVTM and CDR2 ANQGSEA. V lost 7 bases, J lost 0 bases, and 12 bases lay in between. The CDR3 sequence is 14 residues long. The sample belongs to a study of blood T cell repertoires in COVID-19. The assay was immunoSEQ multiplex PCR, and TCRdb's table has in-frame clones only and misses some. The sample consists of about 250,000 clones, just over 85% of them appearing once. This TCR came from an elderly man with acute or convalescent COVID-19. The sample was peripheral blood. V is TRBV29-1 and J is TRBJ1-4; D unclear. As DNA, the CDR3 is TGCAGCGCTGGACTGTCCGCAACTAATGAAAAACTGTTTTTT. As protein: CSAGLSATNEKLFF.